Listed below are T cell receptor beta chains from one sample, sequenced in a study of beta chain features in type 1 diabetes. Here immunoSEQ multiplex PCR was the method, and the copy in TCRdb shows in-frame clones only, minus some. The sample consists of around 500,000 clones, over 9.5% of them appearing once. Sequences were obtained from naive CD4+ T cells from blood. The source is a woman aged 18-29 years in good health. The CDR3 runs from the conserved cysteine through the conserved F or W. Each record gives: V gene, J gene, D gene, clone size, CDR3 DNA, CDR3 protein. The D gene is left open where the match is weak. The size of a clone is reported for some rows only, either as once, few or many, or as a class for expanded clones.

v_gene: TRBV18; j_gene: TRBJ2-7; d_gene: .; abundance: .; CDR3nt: TGTGCCAGCTCACCCTCAGAGGGCTACGAGCAGTACTTC; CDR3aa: CASSPSEGYEQYF
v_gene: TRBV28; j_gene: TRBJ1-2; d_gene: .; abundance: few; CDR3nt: TGTGCCAGCAGTTCGACAGGACCCTTCTATGGCTACACCTTC; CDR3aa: CASSSTGPFYGYTF
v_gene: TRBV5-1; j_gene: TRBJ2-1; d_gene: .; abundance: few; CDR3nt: TGCGCCAGCAGCTTGGAAGGAAACTCCTACAATGAGCAGTTCTTC; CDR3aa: CASSLEGNSYNEQFF
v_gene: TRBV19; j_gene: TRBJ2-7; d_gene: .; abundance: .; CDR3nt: TGTGCCAGTAGTATCTTGGCTGAAAGCAACGAGCAGTACTTC; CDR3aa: CASSILAESNEQYF
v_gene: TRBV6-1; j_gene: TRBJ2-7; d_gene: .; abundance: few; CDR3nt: TGTGCCAGCAGTGAGGGAACCTACGAGCAGTACTTC; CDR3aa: CASSEGTYEQYF
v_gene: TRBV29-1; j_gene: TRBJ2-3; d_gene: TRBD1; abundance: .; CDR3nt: TGCAGCGTTCGAAAAAAGGGACAGGGAAAACCTAGCACAGATACGCAGTATTTT; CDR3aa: CSVRKKGQGKPSTDTQYF
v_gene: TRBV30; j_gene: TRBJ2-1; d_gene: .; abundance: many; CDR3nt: TGTGCCTGGAGCGCGGGGGCGGAGGTCATTGACAATGAGCAGTTCTTC; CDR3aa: CAWSAGAEVIDNEQFF
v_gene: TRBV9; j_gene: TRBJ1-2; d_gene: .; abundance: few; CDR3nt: TGTGCCAGCAGCGGTAGGGAGGGACACACTAACTATGGCTACACCTTC; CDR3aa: CASSGREGHTNYGYTF
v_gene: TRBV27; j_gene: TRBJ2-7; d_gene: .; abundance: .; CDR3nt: TGTGCCAGCAGTGACAGGAACTCCTACGAGCAGTACTTC; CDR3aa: CASSDRNSYEQYF
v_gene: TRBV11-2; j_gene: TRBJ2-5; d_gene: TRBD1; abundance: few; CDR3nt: TGTGCCAGCAGCCAAAGGGACAGACCTCAAGAGACCCAGTACTTC; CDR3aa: CASSQRDRPQETQYF
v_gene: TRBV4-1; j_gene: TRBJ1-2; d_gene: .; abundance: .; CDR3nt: TGCGCCAGCAGCCAAATGTCGAAGAGAAACTATGGCTACACCTTC; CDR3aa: CASSQMSKRNYGYTF
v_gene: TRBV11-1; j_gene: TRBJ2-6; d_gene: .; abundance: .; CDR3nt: TGTGCCAGCAGCTTGTGGAGCTCTGGGGCCAACGTCCTGACTTTC; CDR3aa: CASSLWSSGANVLTF
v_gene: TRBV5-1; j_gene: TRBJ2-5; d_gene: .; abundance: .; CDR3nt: TGCGCCAGCAGCCCCCCTTTAGGTGGGGAGACCCAGTACTTC; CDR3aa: CASSPPLGGETQYF
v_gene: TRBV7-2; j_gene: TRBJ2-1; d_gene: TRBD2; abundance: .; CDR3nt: TGTGCCAGCAGCGGTAGCGGGGTTGAGCAGTTCTTC; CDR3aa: CASSGSGVEQFF
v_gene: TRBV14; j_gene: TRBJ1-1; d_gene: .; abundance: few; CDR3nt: TGTGCCAGCAGCCAAGAGAGCTCAGCTTTCTTT; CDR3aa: CASSQESSAFF
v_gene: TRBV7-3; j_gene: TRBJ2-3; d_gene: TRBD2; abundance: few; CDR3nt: TGTGCCAGCAGCTTTAGCGGGAGGGTGGATACGCAGTATTTT; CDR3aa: CASSFSGRVDTQYF
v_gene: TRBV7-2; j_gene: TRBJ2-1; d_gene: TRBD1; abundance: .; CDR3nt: TGTGCCAGCAGCACCCGGACAGGGGGCGGGTGGGGTGAGCAGTTCTTC; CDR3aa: CASSTRTGGGWGEQFF
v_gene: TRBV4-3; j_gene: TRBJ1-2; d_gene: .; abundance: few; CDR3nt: TGCGCCAGCAGCCAAGCGAGGTTGTATGGCTACACCTTC; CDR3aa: CASSQARLYGYTF
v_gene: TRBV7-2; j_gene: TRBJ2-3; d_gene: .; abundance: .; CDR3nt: TGTGCCAGCAGCATAGAGGACCACACAGATACGCAGTATTTT; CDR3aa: CASSIEDHTDTQYF
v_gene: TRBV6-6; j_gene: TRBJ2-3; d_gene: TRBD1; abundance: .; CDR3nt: TGTGCCACCAAGGGGGCTACAGATACGCAGTATTTT; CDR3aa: CATKGATDTQYF
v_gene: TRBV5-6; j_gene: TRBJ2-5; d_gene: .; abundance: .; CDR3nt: TGTGCCAGCAGGCGTGGACGGAACCAAGAGACCCAGTACTTC; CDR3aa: CASRRGRNQETQYF
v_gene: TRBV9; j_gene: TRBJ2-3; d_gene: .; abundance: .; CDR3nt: TGTGCCAGCAGCGACGGGAGTGGGAATACGCAGTATTTT; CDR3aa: CASSDGSGNTQYF
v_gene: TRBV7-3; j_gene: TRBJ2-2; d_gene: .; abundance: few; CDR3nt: TGTGCCAGCAGCTTATGGCAGCCGGGCACCGGGGAGCTGTTTTTT; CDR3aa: CASSLWQPGTGELFF
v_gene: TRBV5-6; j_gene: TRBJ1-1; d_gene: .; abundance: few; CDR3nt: TGTGCCAGCAGCTCTGCGGCCCTCCTCACTGAAGCTTTCTTT; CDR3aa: CASSSAALLTEAFF
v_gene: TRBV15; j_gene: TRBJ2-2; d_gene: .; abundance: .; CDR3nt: TGTGCCACCAGCAGAGATTTTCCCGGGGAGCTGTTTTTT; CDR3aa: CATSRDFPGELFF
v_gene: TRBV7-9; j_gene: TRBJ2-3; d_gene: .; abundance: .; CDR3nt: TGTGCCAGCAGCTTGGACACTAGCATCTTTGGCACAGATACGCAGTATTTT; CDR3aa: CASSLDTSIFGTDTQYF
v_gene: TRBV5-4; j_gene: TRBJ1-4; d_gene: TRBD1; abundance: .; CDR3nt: TGTGCCAGCAGCCCGGGACAGATTAATGAAAAACTGTTTTTT; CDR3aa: CASSPGQINEKLFF
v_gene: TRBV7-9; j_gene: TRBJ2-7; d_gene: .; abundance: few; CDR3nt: TGTGCCAGCAGCTTTCAAGGGCCGATCTCCTACGAGCAGTACTTC; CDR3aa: CASSFQGPISYEQYF
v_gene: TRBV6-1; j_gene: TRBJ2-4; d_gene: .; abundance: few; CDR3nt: TGTGCCAGCAGTGACCAGGGAAACATTCAGTACTTC; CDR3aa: CASSDQGNIQYF
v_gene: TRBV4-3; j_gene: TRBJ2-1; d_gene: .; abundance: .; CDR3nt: TGCGCCAGCAGCCGAGATCGTTATAGTCCCAATGAGCAGTTCTTC; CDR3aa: CASSRDRYSPNEQFF
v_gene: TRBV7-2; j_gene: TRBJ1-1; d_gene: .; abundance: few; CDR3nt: TGTGCCAGCAGCCGACGGACAAGGATGAACACTGAAGCTTTCTTT; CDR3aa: CASSRRTRMNTEAFF
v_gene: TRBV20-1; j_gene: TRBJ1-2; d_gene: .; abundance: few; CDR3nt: TGCAGTGCTAGAGATGGAAACGGCTACACCTTC; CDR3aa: CSARDGNGYTF
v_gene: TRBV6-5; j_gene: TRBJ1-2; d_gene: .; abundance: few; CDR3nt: TGTGCCAGCAGTTACTCGTGGTCTGGCTCGGGTGGCTACACCTTC; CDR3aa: CASSYSWSGSGGYTF
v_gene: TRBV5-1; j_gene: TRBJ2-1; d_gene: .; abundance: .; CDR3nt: TGCGCCAGCAGCTTGGATGGGGATGAGCAGTTCTTC; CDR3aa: CASSLDGDEQFF
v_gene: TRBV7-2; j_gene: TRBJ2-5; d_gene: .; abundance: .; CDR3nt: TGTGCCAGCAGCTTCCGGGACGGCTTATGGCAGACCCAGTACTTC; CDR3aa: CASSFRDGLWQTQYF
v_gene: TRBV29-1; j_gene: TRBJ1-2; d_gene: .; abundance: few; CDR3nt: TGCAGCGTTGGACAGAACTATGGCTACACCTTC; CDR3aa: CSVGQNYGYTF
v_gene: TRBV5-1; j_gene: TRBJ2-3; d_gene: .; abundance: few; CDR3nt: TGCGCCAGCATGGACCTACGCACAGATACGCAGTATTTT; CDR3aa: CASMDLRTDTQYF
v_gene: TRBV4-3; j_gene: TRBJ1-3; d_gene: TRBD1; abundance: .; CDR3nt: TGCGCCAGCAGCCAAGCAACAGGGGGCCTTGACACCATATATTTT; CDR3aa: CASSQATGGLDTIYF
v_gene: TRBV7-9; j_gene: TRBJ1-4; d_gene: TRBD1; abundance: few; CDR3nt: TGTGCCAGCAGCTTTTACGACAGGGGGCTTGCTAATGAAAAACTGTTTTTT; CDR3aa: CASSFYDRGLANEKLFF
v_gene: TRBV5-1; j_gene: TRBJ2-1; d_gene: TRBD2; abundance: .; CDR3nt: TGCGCCAGCAGTTCGGGACTAGCGGGATTCTACAATGAGCAGTTCTTC; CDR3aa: CASSSGLAGFYNEQFF
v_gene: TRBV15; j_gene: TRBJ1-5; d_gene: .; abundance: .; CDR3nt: TGTGCCACCAGCAGAGATCCCCGGGACGCCAGGCCCCAGCATTTT; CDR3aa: CATSRDPRDARPQHF
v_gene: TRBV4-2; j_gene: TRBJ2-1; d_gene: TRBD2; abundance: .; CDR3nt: TGTGCCAGCAGCCAACGGTCAGCGGGAGGGGGAAACAATGAGCAGTTCTTC; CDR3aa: CASSQRSAGGGNNEQFF
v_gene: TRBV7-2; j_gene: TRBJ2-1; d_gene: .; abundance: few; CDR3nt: TGTGCCAGCAGCTTATCCCTATCCGCGGTTGAGCAGTTCTTC; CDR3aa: CASSLSLSAVEQFF
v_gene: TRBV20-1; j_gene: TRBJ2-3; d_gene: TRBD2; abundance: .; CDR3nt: TGCAGTGCCCCACGGGGGGGTACGCAGTATTTT; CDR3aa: CSAPRGGTQYF
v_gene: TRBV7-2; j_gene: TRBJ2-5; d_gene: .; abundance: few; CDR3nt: TGTGCCAGCAGCTTTTTGGAGGTGGCCCAGTACTTC; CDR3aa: CASSFLEVAQYF
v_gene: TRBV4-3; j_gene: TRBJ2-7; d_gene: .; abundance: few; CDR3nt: TGCGCCAGCAGCAAAACACCTTCCTACGAGCAGTACTTC; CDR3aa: CASSKTPSYEQYF
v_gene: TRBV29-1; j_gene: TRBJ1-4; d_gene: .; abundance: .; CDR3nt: TGCAGCGTCGCCCCCAGGGGCAATGAAAAACTGTTTTTT; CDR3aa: CSVAPRGNEKLFF
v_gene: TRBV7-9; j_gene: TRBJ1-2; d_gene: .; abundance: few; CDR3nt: TGTGCCAGCAGCCCCGACTACTATGGCTACACCTTC; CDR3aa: CASSPDYYGYTF
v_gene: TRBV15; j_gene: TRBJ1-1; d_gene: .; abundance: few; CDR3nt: TGTGCCACCAGTCTCGGACCGAACACTGAAGCTTTCTTT; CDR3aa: CATSLGPNTEAFF
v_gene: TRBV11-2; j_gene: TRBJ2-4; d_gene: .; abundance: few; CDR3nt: TGTGCCAGCAGCCCCCGATCGGGGGTTCTAGCCAAAAACATTCAGTACTTC; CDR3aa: CASSPRSGVLAKNIQYF
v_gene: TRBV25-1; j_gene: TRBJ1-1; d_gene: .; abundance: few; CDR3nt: TGTGCCAGCACAGAAAAGGACGGCATTAAAGCTTTCTTT; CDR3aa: CASTEKDGIKAFF
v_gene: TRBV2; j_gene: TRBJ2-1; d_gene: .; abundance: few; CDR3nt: TGTGCCAGCAGCAGGTTGGCAGGGGAAGACAATGAGCAGTTCTTC; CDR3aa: CASSRLAGEDNEQFF
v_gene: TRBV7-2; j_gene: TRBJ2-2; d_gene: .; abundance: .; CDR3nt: TGTGCCAGCAGCTTAGGGGACACAGCGAACACCGGGGAGCTGTTTTTT; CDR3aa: CASSLGDTANTGELFF
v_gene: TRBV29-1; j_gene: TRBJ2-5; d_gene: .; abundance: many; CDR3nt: TGCAGCGGTCGTCCAGGGGGGATTCAAGAGACCCAGTACTTC; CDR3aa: CSGRPGGIQETQYF
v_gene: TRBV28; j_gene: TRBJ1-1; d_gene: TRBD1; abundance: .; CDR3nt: TGTGCCAGCAGTTCGGGACAGGGCCTTTATGAAGCTTTCTTT; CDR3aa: CASSSGQGLYEAFF
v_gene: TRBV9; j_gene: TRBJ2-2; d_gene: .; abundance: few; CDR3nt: TGTGCCAGCAGCGTCAGAGGAGGGCCGGGCACCGGGGAGCTGTTTTTT; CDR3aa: CASSVRGGPGTGELFF
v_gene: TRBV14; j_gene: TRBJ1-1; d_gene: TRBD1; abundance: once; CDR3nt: TGTGCCAGCAGCCCACGGACAGGGACGAACACTGAAGCTTTCTTT; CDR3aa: CASSPRTGTNTEAFF
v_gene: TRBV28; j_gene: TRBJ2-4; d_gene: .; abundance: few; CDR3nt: TGTGCCAGCAGCCTAATGACTTCCTCTCAGTACTTC; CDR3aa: CASSLMTSSQYF
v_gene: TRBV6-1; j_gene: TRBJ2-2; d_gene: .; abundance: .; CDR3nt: TGTGCCAGCAGTGAATATGCGAACACCGGGGAGCTGTTTTTT; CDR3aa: CASSEYANTGELFF
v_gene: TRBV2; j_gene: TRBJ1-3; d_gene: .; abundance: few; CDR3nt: TGTGCCAGCAAGGCAGGGAGAGGGTCTGGAAACACCATATATTTT; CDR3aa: CASKAGRGSGNTIYF